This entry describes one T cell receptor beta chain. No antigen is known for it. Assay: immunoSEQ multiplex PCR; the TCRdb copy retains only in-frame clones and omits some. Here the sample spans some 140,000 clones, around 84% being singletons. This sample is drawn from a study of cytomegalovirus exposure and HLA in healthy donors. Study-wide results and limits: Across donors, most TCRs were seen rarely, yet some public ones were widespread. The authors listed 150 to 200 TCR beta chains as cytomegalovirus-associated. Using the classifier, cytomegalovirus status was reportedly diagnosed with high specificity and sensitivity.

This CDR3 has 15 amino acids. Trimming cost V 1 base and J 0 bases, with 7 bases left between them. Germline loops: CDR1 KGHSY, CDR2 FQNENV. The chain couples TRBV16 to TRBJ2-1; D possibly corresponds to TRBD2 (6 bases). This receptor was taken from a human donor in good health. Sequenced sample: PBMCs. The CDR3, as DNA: TGTGCCAGCAGCCAATGGGGGGTCTCCTACAATGAGCAGTTCTTC. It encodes CASSQWGVSYNEQFF.